This TCR beta chain was obtained from a study of blood T cell repertoires in COVID-19. Study background: Samples came from the United States, Italy and Spain, spanning acute and convalescent COVID-19. PBMCs, B-cell-depleted T cells, or T cells provided the cDNA or gDNA that made up the material.

As originally analysed: Estimated nucleated cell counts came from reference gene primer amplification. Sequencing was performed with immunoSEQ multiplex PCR; in TCRdb, only in-frame clones are kept and a portion is missing. V, J and clone size derive from that table, while D and trimming were established from the DNA sequence. This sample yields under 500,000 clones, of which 80% to 90% are seen a single time; approximately 4.3% belongs to the top ten. Germline V CDR1 and CDR2: SEHNR, FQNEAQ (reference sequence). The CDR3 spans 16 residues. Trimming left V 0 bases short and J 6 bases short, with 14 bases between.

This sequence was found in a woman aged 25 to 39 with acute or convalescent COVID-19. The J gene is TRBJ2-2, the V gene TRBV7-9; maybe TRBD1 (5 bases). Sample: peripheral blood. CDR3: CASSLALGAAAGELFF. As DNA, the CDR3 is TGTGCCAGCAGCTTAGCGCTTGGGGCCGCGGCCGGGGAGCTGTTTTTT.